Detailed here is one TCR beta chain. The data were obtained in a study of identical twins. TCRdb ran MiXCR on the 5' RACE reads and lists one entry per CDR3 protein. The sample yields around 450,000 distinct CDR3 sequences, 14% seen once. With 4 bases clipped from V and 4 bases from J, the junction kept 8 bases outside the gene matches. Germline V CDR1 and CDR2: DFQATT, SNEGSKA (reference sequence). This CDR3 region has 15 residues. This sample was also put to use in a study of yellow fever vaccine responses in identical twins.

Sequencing was done on a sample of CD4+ T cells sorted from blood. The sequence was obtained from a woman aged 18-30 years in good health. The chain employs TRBV20-1 and TRBJ2-5, with 11 bases fitting TRBD1. CDR3 sequence reads: CSANHGTGGLETQYF. The CDR3 DNA sequence: TGCAGTGCTAACCATGGGACAGGGGGTTTAGAGACCCAGTACTTC.